This T cell receptor beta chain was identified during a study of radiotherapy plus CTLA-4 blockade in lung cancer. TCRdb keeps only in-frame clones here, not all; method: immunoSEQ multiplex PCR. The profile covers tens of thousands of clones, with about four fifths appearing a single time and less than 15% taken by the ten largest. V lost 6 bases and J lost 3, with 17 bases in between. This CDR3 comprises 15 residues. CDR1 is MNHEY and CDR2 is SVGAGI in the germline V gene. This TCR derives from a human donor with non-small cell lung cancer that progressed on radiotherapy plus ipilimumab. Sequences were derived from peripheral blood, sampled from a patient treated with radiotherapy plus ipilimumab. The chain carries TRBV6-5 and TRBJ1-1; tentative D call: TRBD1 (6 bases). CDR3 in amino acids: CASRLVDRPHTEAFF. As DNA, the CDR3 is TGTGCCAGCAGATTAGTTGACAGGCCCCACACTGAAGCTTTCTTT.